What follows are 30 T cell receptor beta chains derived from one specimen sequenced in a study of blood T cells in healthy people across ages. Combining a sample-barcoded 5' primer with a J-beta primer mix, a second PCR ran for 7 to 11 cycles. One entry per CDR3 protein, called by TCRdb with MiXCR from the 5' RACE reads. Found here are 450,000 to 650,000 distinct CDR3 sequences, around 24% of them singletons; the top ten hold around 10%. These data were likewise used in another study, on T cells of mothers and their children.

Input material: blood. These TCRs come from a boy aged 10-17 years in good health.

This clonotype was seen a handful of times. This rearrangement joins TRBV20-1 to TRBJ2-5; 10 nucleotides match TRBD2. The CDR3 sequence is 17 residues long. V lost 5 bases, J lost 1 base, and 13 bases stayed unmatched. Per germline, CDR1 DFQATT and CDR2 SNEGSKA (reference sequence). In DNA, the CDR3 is TGCAGTGCTCCCAGGCCTAGCGGGGGCTTGATCCAAGAGACCCAGTACTTC. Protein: CSAPRPSGGLIQETQYF.

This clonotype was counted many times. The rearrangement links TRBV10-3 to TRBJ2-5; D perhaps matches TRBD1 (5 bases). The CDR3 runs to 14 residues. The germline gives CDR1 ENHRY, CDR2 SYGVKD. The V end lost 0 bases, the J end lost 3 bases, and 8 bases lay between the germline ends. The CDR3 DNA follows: TGTGCCATCAGTGAGTCTGACAGCAAAGAGACCCAGTACTTC. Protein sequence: CAISESDSKETQYF.

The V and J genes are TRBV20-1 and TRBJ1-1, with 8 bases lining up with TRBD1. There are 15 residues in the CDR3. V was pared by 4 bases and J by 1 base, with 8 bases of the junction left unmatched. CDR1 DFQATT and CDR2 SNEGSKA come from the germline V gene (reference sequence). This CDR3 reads CSATSAGTGNTEAFF. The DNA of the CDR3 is TGCAGTGCTACTAGTGCGGGGACAGGGAACACTGAAGCTTTCTTT.

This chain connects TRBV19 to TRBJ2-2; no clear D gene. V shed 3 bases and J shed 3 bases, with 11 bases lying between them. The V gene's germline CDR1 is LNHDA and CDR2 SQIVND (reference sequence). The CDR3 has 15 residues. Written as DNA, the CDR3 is TGTGCCAGTAGTATGGTCAATGAGTACACCGGGGAGCTGTTTTTT. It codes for CASSMVNEYTGELFF.

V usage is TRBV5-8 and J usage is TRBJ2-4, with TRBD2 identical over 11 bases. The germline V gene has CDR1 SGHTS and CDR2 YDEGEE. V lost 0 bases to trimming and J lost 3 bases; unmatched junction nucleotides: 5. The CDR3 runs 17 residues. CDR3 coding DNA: TGTGCCAGCAGCTTGGCCTGGCTAGCGGGAGGCAAAAACATTCAGTACTTC. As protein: CASSLAWLAGGKNIQYF.

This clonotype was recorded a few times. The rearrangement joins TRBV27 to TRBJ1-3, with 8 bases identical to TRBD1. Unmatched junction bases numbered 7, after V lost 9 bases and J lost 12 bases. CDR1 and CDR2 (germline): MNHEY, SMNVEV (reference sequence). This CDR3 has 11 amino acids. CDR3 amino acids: CASGQGLSIYF. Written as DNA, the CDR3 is TGTGCCAGTGGACAGGGTTTGAGCATATATTTT.

The CDR3: CASSPGLAEPYEQYF. The CDR3 bases are TGTGCCAGCAGCCCCGGACTAGCGGAGCCCTACGAGCAGTACTTC. The chain couples TRBV21-1 to TRBJ2-7; the D segment call TRBD2 is taken from the table without a DNA check. TRBV21-1 is flagged as a pseudogene. The CDR3 totals 15 residues.

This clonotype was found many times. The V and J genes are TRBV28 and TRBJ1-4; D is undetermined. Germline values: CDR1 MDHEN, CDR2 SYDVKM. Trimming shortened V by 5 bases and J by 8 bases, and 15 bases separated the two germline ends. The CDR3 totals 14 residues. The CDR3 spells CASSPPTRQEKLFF. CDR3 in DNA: TGTGCCAGCAGTCCCCCGACACGCCAGGAAAAACTGTTTTTT.

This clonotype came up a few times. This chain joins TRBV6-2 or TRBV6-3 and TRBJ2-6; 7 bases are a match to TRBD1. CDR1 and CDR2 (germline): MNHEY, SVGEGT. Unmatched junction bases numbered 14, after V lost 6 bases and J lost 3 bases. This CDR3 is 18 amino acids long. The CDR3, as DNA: TGTGCCAGCAGCCTGCTGGGACAGCCCCGGAGTGGGGCCAACGTCCTGACTTTC. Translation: CASSLLGQPRSGANVLTF.

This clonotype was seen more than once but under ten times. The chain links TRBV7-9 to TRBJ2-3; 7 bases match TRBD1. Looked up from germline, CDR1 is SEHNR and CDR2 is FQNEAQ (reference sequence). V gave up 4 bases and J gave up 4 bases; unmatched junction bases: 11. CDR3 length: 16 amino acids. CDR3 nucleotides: TGTGCCAGCAGCTCCCCAGCCGGGACAGCTCCAGATACGCAGTATTTT. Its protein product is CASSSPAGTAPDTQYF. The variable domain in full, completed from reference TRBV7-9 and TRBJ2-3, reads DTGVSQNPRHKITKRGQNVTFRCDPISEHNRLYWYRQTLGQGPEFLTYFQNEAQLEKSRLLSDRFSAERPKGSFSTLEIQRTEQGDSAMYLCASSSPAGTAPDTQYFGPGTRLTVL.

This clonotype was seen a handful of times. The CDR3 coding sequence is TGTGCCAGCAGCTTTAGCGGGATTCCTTTGCAAGATACGCAGTATTTT. It specifies CASSFSGIPLQDTQYF. The rearrangement links TRBV12-3 or TRBV12-4 to TRBJ2-3, with TRBD2 matching 8 bases. With 6 bases clipped from V and 5 bases from J, the junction kept 13 bases outside the gene matches. The CDR3 contains 16 residues.

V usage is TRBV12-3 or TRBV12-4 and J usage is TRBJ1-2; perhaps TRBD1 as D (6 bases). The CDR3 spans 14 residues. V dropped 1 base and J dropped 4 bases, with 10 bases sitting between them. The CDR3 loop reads CASSLVKGGYGYTF. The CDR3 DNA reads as TGTGCCAGCAGTTTAGTAAAGGGGGGCTATGGCTACACCTTC.

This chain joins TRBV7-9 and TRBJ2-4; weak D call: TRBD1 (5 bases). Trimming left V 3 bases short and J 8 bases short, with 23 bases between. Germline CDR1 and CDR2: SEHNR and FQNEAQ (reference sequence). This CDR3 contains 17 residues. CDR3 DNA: TGTGCCAGCAGCTTTCAGGCTACGACAGTGGGGCTAGACATTCAGTACTTC. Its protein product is CASSFQATTVGLDIQYF.

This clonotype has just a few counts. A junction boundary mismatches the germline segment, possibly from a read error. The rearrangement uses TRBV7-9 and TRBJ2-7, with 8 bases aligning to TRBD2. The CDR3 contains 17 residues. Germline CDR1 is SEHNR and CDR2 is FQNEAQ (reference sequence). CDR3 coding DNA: TGTACCAGCAGCGGGGTGGCAGGACTAGCTAGGCCCTACGAGCAGTACTTC. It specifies CTSSGVAGLARPYEQYF.

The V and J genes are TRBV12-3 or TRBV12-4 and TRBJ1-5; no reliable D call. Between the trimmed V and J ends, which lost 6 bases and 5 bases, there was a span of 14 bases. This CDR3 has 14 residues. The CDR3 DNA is TGTGCCAGCAGACCCGGGAATCCTTATCAGCCCCAGCATTTT. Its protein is CASRPGNPYQPQHF.

The CDR3 region is CASSSPGQGNGEQYF. The CDR3, as DNA: TGTGCCAGCAGTTCACCCGGACAGGGTAATGGTGAGCAGTACTTC. The gene calls are TRBV28 and TRBJ2-7; 8 nucleotides line up with TRBD1. Germline CDR1 reads MDHEN; CDR2 reads SYDVKM. The CDR3 loop spans 15 amino acids. V shed 4 bases and J 7 bases; nucleotides not matched to a gene: 12.

In nucleotides, the CDR3 is TGTGCCAGCTCACCACCGGGACTAGCGGGGCTCCAAGAGACCCAGTACTTC. Translation: CASSPPGLAGLQETQYF. V and J are TRBV18 and TRBJ2-5; 13 bases are a match to TRBD2. V lost 0 bases and J lost 1; bases outside the gene matches: 2. This CDR3 has 17 amino acids. CDR1 is KGHSH and CDR2 is LQKENI in the germline V gene. Together with reference TRBV18 and TRBJ2-5, the CDR3 gives the full variable domain: NAGVMQNPRHLVRRRGQEARLRCSPMKGHSHVYWYRQLPEEGLKFMVYLQKENIIDESGMPKERFSAEFPKEGPSILRIQQVVRGDSAAYFCASSPPGLAGLQETQYFGPGTRLLVL.

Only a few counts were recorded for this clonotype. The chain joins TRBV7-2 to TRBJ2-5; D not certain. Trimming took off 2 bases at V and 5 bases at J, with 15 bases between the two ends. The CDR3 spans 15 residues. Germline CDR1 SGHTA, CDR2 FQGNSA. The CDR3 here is CASSLMSLIRETQYF. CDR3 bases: TGTGCCAGCAGCTTAATGTCCCTAATCCGGGAGACCCAGTACTTC. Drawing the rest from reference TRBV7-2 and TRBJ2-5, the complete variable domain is GAGVSQSPSNKVTEKGKDVELRCDPISGHTALYWYRQSLGQGLEFLIYFQGNSAPDKSGLPSDRFSAERTGGSVSTLTIQRTQQEDSAVYLCASSLMSLIRETQYFGPGTRLLVL.

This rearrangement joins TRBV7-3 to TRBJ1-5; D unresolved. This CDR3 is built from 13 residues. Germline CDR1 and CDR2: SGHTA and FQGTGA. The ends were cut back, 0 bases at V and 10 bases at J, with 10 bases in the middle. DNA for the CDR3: TGTGCCAGCAGCTTAACCGCGGATTCTCCCCAGCATTTT. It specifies CASSLTADSPQHF.

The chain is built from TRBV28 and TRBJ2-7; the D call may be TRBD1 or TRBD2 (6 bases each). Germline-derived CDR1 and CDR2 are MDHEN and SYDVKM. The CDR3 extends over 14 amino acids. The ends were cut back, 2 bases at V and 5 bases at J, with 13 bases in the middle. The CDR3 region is CASSLRGAFNEQYF. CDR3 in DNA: TGTGCCAGCAGTTTAAGGGGGGCTTTCAACGAGCAGTACTTC.

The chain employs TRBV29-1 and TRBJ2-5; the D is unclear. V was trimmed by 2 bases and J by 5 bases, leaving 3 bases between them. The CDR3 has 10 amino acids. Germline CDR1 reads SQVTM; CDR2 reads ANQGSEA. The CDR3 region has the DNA TGCAGCGTTGAATTGGAGACCCAGTACTTC. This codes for CSVELETQYF.

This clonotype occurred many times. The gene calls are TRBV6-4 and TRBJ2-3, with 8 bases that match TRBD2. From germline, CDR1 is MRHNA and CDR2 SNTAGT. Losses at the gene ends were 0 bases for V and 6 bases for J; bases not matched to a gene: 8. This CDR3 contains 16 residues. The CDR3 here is CASSDSGLAGPDTQYF. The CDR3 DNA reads TGTGCCAGCAGTGACTCGGGGCTAGCGGGTCCTGATACGCAGTATTTT.

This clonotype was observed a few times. CDR3 in amino acids: CASSQGAGDLSRNEQFF. CDR3 bases: TGCGCCAGCAGCCAAGGGGCGGGAGACCTGTCCCGGAATGAGCAGTTCTTC. V usage is TRBV4-3 and J usage is TRBJ2-5, with 7 bases identical to TRBD2. The end of the DNA is better explained by TRBJ2-1, so the J call may be wrong. The germline CDR1 and CDR2 sequences are LGHNA and YSLEER. The CDR3 totals 17 residues.

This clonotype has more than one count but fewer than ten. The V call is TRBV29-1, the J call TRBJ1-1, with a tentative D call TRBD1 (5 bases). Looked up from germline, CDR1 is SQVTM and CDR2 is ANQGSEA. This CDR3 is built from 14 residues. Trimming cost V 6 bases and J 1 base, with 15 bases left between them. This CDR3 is CSVDTGRTNTEAFF. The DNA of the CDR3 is TGCAGCGTCGACACGGGACGGACGAACACTGAAGCTTTCTTT.

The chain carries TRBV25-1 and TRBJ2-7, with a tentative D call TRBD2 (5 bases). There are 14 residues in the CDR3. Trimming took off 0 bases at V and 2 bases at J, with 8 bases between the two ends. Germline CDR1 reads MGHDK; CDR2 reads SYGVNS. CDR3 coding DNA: TGTGCCAGCAGTGAATATACCGGGACCTACGAGCAGTACTTC. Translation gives CASSEYTGTYEQYF.

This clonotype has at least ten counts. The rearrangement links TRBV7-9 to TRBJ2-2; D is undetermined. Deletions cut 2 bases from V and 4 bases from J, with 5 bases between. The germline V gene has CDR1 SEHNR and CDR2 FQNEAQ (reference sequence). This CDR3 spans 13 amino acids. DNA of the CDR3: TGTGCCAGCAGCTTACGACGCACCGGGGAGCTGTTTTTT. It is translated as CASSLRRTGELFF.

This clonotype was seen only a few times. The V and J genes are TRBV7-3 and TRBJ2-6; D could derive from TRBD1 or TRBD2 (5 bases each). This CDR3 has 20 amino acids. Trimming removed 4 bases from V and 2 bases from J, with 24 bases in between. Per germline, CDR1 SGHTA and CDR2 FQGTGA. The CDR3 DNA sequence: TGTGCCAGCAGCTCCCTAGGGCCCGGGGCAAGGAGACCTGGGGCCAACGTCCTGACTTTC. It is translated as CASSSLGPGARRPGANVLTF.

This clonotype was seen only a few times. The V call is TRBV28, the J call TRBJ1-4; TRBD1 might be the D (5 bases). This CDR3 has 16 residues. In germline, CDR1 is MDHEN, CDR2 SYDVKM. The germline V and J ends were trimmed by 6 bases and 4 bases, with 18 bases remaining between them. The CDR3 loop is CASSFGYRIVNEKLFF. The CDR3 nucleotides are TGTGCCAGCAGCTTCGGTTACAGGATTGTTAATGAAAAACTGTTTTTT.

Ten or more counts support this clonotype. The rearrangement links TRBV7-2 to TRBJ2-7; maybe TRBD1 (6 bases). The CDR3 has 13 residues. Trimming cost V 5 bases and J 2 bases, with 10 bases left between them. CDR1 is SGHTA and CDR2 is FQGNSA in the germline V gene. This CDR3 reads CASSPRGTYEQYF. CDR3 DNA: TGTGCCAGCAGCCCCAGGGGTACCTACGAGCAGTACTTC.

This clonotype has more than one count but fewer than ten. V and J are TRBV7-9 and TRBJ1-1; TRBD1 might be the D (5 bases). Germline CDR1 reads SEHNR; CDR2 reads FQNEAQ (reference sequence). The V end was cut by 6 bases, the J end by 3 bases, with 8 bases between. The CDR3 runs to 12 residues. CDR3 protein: CASRGVDTEAFF. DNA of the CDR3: TGTGCCAGCAGAGGGGTTGACACTGAAGCTTTCTTT.